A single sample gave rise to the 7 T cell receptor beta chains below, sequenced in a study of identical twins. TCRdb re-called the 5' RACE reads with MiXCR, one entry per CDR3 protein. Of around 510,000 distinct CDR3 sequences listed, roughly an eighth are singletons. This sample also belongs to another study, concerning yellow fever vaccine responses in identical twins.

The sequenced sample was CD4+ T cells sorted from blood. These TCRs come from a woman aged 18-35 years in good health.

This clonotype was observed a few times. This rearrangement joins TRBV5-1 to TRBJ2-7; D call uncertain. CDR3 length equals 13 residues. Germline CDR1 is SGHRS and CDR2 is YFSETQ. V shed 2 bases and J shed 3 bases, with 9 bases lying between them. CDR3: CASSFEPGYEQYF. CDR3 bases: TGCGCCAGCAGCTTTGAACCCGGCTACGAGCAGTACTTC.

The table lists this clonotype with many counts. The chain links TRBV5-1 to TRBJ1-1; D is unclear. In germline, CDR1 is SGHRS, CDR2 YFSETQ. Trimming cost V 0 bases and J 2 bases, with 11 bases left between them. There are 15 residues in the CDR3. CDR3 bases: TGCGCCAGCAGCTTGGACGAGAGCAGAAACACTGAAGCTTTCTTT. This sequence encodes CASSLDESRNTEAFF.

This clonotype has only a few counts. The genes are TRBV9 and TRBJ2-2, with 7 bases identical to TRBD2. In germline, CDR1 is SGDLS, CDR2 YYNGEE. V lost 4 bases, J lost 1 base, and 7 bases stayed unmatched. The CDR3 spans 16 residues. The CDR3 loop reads CASSPSGGRNTGELFF. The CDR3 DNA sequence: TGTGCCAGCAGCCCCTCCGGGGGGAGGAACACCGGGGAGCTGTTTTTT. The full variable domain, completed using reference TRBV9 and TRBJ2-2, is DSGVTQTPKHLITATGQRVTLRCSPRSGDLSVYWYQQSLDQGLQFLIQYYNGEERAKGNILERFSAQQFPDLHSELNLSSLELGDSALYFCASSPSGGRNTGELFFGEGSRLTVL.

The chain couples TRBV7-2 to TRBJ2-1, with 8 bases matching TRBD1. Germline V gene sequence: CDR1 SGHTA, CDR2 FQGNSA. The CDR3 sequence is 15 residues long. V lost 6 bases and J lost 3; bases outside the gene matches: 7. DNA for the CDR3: TGTGCCAGCAGTCTTGGACAGGGCAACTACAATGAGCAGTTCTTC. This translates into CASSLGQGNYNEQFF.

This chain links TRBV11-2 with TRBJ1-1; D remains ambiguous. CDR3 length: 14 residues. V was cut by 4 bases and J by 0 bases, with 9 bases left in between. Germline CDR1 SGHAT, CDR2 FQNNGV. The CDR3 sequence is CASSSETVNTEAFF. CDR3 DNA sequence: TGTGCCAGCAGCTCAGAGACGGTGAACACTGAAGCTTTCTTT.

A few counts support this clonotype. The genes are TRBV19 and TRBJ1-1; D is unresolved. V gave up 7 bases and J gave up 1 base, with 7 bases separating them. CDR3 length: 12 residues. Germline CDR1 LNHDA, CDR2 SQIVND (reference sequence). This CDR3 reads CASTVKNTEAFF. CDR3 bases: TGTGCCAGTACAGTGAAGAACACTGAAGCTTTCTTT. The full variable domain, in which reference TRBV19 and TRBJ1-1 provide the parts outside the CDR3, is DGGITQSPKYLFRKEGQNVTLSCEQNLNHDAMYWYRQDPGQGLRLIYYSQIVNDFQKGDIAEGYSVSREKKESFPLTVTSAQKNPTAFYLCASTVKNTEAFFGQGTRLTVV.

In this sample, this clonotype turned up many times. In nucleotides, the CDR3 is TGTGCCAGCAGCCGTACAGAAATGGTGCAGTACTTC. The encoded protein is CASSRTEMVQYF. This chain connects TRBV7-2 to TRBJ2-7; no firm D call. The CDR3 is made up of 12 amino acids. V shed 5 bases and J shed 9 bases, with 14 bases lying between them. In germline, CDR1 is SGHTA, CDR2 FQGNSA. The variable domain in full, completed from reference TRBV7-2 and TRBJ2-7, reads GAGVSQSPSNKVTEKGKDVELRCDPISGHTALYWYRQSLGQGLEFLIYFQGNSAPDKSGLPSDRFSAERTGGSVSTLTIQRTQQEDSAVYLCASSRTEMVQYFGPGTRLTVT.